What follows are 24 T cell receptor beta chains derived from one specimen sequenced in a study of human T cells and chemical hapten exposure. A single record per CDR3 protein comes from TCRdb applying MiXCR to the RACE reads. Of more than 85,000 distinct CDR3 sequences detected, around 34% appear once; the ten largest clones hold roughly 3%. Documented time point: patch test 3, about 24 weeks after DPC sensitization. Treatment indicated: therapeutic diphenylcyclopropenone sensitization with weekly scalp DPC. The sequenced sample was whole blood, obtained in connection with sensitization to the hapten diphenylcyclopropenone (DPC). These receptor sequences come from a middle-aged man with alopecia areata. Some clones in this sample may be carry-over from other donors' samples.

CDR3 nucleotides: TGTGCCAGCTCACCGGGACAGATAGATACGCAGTATTTT. Protein: CASSPGQIDTQYF. The chain uses TRBV18 and TRBJ2-3, with 7 bases that match TRBD1. V shed 3 bases, J shed 5 bases, and the junction held 2 bases outside the gene matches. Germline V gene lookup returns CDR1 KGHSH and CDR2 LQKENI. The CDR3 runs 13 residues.

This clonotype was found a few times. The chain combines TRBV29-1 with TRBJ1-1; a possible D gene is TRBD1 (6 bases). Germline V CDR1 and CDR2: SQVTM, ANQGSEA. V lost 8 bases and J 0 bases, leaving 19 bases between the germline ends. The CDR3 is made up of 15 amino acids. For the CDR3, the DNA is TGCAGCTCCAAAGTTAATTGGGGGCTGAACACTGAAGCTTTCTTT. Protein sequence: CSSKVNWGLNTEAFF.

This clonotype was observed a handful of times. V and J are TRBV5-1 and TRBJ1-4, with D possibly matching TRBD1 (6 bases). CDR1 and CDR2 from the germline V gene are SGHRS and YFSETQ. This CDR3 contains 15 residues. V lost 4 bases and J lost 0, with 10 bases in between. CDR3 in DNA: TGCGCCAGCAGCCAAGGACAGCCAACTAATGAAAAACTGTTTTTT. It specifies CASSQGQPTNEKLFF.

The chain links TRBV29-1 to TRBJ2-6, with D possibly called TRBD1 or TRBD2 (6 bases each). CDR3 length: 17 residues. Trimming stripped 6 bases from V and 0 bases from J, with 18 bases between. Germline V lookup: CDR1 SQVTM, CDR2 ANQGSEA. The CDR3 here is CSVPDEGGGSGANVLTF. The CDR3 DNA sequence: TGCAGCGTCCCCGATGAAGGGGGAGGCTCTGGGGCCAACGTCCTGACTTTC.

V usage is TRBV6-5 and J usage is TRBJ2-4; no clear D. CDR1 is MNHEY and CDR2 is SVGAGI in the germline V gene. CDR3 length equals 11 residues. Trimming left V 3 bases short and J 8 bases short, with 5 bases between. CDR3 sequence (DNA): TGTGCCAGCAGTTATCTTGACATTCAGTACTTC. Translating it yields CASSYLDIQYF.

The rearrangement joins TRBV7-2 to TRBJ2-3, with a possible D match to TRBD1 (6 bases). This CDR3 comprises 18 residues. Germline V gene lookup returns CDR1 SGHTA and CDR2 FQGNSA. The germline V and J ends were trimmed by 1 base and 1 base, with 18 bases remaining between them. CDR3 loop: CASSLVTWGQEGTDTQYF. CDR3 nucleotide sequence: TGTGCCAGCAGCTTAGTAACCTGGGGGCAAGAAGGCACAGATACGCAGTATTTT.

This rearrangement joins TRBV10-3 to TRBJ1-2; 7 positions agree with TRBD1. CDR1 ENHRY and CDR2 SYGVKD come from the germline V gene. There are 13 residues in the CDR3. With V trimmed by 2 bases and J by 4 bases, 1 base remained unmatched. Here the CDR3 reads CAISETGAYGYTF. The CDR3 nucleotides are TGTGCCATCAGTGAGACAGGGGCCTATGGCTACACCTTC.

CDR3 amino acids: CASPGSGRGADTQYF. In nucleotides, the CDR3 is TGTGCCAGCCCCGGAAGCGGGAGGGGTGCAGATACGCAGTATTTT. The J gene is TRBJ2-3, the V gene TRBV27, with 10 positions matching TRBD2. The CDR3 covers 15 residues. Trimming removed 8 bases from V and 4 bases from J; junction bases left unmatched: 9. The germline V gene encodes CDR1 MNHEY and CDR2 SMNVEV (reference sequence).

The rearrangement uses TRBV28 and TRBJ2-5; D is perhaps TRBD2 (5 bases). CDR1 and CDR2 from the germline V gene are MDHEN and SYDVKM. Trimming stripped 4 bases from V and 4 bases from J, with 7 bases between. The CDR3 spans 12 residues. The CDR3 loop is CASSWRRETQYF. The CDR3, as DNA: TGTGCCAGCAGTTGGAGGCGAGAGACCCAGTACTTC.

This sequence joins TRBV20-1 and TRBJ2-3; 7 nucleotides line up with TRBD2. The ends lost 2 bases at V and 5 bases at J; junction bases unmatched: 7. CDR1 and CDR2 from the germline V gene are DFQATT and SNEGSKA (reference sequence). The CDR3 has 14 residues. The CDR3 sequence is CSARLQSGIDTQYF. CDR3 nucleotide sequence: TGCAGTGCTAGACTACAAAGCGGGATAGATACGCAGTATTTT.

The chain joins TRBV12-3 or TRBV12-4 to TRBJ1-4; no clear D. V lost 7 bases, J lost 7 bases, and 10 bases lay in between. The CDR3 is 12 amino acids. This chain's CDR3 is CASTYGGEKLFF. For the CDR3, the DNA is TGTGCCAGCACCTACGGTGGTGAAAAACTGTTTTTT.

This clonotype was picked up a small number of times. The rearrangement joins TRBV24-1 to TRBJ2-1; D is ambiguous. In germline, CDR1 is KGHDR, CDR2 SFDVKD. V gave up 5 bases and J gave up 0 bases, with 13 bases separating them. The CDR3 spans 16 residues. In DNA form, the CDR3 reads TGTGCCACCAGTGGCCGTGGCTCCCGCTCCTACAATGAGCAGTTCTTC. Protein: CATSGRGSRSYNEQFF.

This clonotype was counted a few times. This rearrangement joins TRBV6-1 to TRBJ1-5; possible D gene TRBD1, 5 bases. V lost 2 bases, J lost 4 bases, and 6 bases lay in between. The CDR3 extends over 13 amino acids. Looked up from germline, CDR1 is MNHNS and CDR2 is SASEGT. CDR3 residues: CASSERGNQPQHF. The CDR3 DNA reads TGTGCCAGCAGTGAACGGGGGAATCAGCCCCAGCATTTT.

CDR3 DNA: TGCAGTGCTCTGACACATCTAAATTCACCCCTCCACTTT. It is translated as CSALTHLNSPLHF. The rearrangement uses TRBV20-1 and TRBJ1-6; D gene unclear. Trimming pared 5 bases from V and 7 bases from J, leaving 12 bases between. The CDR3 is 13 residues long. The V gene's germline CDR1 is DFQATT and CDR2 SNEGSKA (reference sequence).

The DNA of the CDR3 is TGTGCCACCAGTGATTTCCGACAGGGCTACGAGCAGTACTTC. The encoded protein is CATSDFRQGYEQYF. The chain uses TRBV24-1 and TRBJ2-7; the match to TRBD1 covers 7 bases. The germline V gene has CDR1 KGHDR and CDR2 SFDVKD. The length of the CDR3 is 14 residues. V lost 1 base to trimming and J lost 3 bases; unmatched junction nucleotides: 2.

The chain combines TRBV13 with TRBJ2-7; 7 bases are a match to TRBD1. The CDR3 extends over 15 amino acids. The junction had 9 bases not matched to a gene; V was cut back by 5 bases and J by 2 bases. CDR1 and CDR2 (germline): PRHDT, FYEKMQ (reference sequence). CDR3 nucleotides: TGTGCCAGCAGCCACCGACAGGGAAATCCCTACGAGCAGTACGTC. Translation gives CASSHRQGNPYEQYV.

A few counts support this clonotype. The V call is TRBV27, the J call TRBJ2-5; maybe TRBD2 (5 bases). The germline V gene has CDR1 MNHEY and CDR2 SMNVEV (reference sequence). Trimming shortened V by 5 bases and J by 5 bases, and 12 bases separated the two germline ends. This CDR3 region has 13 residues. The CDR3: CASSVERRETQYF. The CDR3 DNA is TGTGCCAGCAGTGTGGAGAGGAGGGAGACCCAGTACTTC.

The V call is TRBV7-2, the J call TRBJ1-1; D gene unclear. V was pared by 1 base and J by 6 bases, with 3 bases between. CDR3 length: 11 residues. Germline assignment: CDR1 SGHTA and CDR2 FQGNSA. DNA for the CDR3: TGTGCCAGCAGCTTAGTATCTGAAGCTTTCTTT. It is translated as CASSLVSEAFF.

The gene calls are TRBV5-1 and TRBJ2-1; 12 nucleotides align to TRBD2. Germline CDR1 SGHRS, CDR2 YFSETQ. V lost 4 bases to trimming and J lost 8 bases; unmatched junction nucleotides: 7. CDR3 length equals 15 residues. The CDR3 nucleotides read TGCGCCAGCAGCCCACCTAGCGGGAGGGTGGATGAGCAGTTCTTC. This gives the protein CASSPPSGRVDEQFF.

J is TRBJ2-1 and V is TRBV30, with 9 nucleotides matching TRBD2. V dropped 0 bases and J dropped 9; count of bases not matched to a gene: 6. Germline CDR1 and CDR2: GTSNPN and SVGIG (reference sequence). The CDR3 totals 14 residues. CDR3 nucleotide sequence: TGTGCCTGGAGTGTAAAGGGACTAGCTGGTGAGCAGTTCTTC. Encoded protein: CAWSVKGLAGEQFF.

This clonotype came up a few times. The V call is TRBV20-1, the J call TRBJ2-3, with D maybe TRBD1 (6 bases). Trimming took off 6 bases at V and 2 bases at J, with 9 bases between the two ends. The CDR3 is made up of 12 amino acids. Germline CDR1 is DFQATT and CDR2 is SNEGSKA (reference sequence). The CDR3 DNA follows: TGCAGTGCCAGGACAGTCACAGATACGCAGTATTTT. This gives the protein CSARTVTDTQYF.

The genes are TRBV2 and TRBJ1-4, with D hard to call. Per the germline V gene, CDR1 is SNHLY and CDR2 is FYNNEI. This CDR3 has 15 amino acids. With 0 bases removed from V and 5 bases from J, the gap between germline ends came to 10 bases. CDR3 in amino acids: CASSEARPRNEKLFF. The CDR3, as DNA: TGTGCCAGCAGTGAAGCCCGACCGAGGAATGAAAAACTGTTTTTT. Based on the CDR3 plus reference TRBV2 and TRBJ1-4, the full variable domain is EPEVTQTPSHQVTQMGQEVILRCVPISNHLYFYWYRQILGQKVEFLVSFYNNEISEKSEIFDDQFSVERPDGSNFTLKIRSTKLEDSAMYFCASSEARPRNEKLFFGSGTQLSVL.

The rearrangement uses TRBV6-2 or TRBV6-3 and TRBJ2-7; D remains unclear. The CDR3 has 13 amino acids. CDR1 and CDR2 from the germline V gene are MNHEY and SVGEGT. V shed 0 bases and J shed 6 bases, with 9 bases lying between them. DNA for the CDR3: TGTGCCAGCAGTTACTCGATCGGGTTCGAGCAGTACGTC. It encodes CASSYSIGFEQYV.

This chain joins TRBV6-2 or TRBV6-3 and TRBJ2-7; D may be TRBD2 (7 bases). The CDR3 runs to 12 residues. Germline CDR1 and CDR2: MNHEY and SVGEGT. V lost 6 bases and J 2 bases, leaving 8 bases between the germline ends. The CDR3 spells CASRGGPYEQYV. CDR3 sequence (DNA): TGTGCCAGCAGGGGGGGGCCCTACGAGCAGTACGTC.